A single sample is the source of the 26 T cell receptor beta chains below, sequenced in a study of blood T cell repertoires in COVID-19. Profiling relied on immunoSEQ multiplex PCR, and the TCRdb table lists in-frame clones only, not all of them. The table records approximately 88,000 clones, about 80% of them present only once. The sample was peripheral blood. These receptors were obtained from a human donor in a cohort sampled during active COVID-19.

CDR3: CASSDPAVAGSTDTQYF. The CDR3 DNA reads TGTGCCAGCAGCGATCCCGCAGTAGCGGGGAGCACAGATACGCAGTATTTT. The chain uses TRBV3-1 (or the pseudogene TRBV3-2) and TRBJ2-3, with TRBD2 matching 8 bases. V lost 5 bases to trimming and J lost 0 bases; unmatched junction nucleotides: 10. Germline-derived CDR1 and CDR2 are LGHDT and YNNKEL (reference sequence). CDR3 length: 17 residues.

V is TRBV19 and J is TRBJ2-5; perhaps TRBD2 as D (5 bases). Trimming stripped 4 bases from V and 2 bases from J, with 23 bases between. This CDR3 has 18 amino acids. Germline V gene lookup returns CDR1 LNHDA and CDR2 SQIVND (reference sequence). CDR3 coding DNA: TGTGCCAGTAGTACACGAAGATCTAGCAGAACATCGCAAGAGACCCAGTACTTC. This codes for CASSTRRSSRTSQETQYF. Complete variable domain (other parts from reference TRBV19 and TRBJ2-5): DGGITQSPKYLFRKEGQNVTLSCEQNLNHDAMYWYRQDPGQGLRLIYYSQIVNDFQKGDIAEGYSVSREKKESFPLTVTSAQKNPTAFYLCASSTRRSSRTSQETQYFGPGTRLLVL.

The chain couples TRBV24-1 to TRBJ2-1, with a possible D match to TRBD2 (6 bases). From germline, CDR1 is KGHDR and CDR2 SFDVKD. The CDR3 has 13 residues. The ends were cut back, 6 bases at V and 10 bases at J, with 15 bases in the middle. The CDR3 loop is CATSPLAREEQFF. CDR3 nucleotide sequence: TGTGCCACCAGTCCCTTAGCGCGGGAAGAGCAGTTCTTC.

The chain uses TRBV5-8 and TRBJ2-5, with 7 bases identical to TRBD2. This CDR3 is 14 amino acids long. V shed 1 base, J shed 3 bases, and the junction held 3 bases outside the gene matches. Germline V gives CDR1 SGHTS, CDR2 YDEGEE. CDR3 DNA sequence: TGTGCCAGCAGCTTGAAGGGGAGGGAAGAGACCCAGTACTTC. Translated: CASSLKGREETQYF.

The CDR3 DNA follows: TGTGCCAGCAGCGTAGACGGGATGGGGAATGAAAAACTGTTTTTT. Encoded protein: CASSVDGMGNEKLFF. The rearrangement joins TRBV9 to TRBJ1-4; no clear D gene. Germline V gene data show CDR1 as SGDLS and CDR2 as YYNGEE. Trimming pared 0 bases from V and 5 bases from J, leaving 11 bases between. This CDR3 spans 15 amino acids.

The rearrangement uses TRBV15 and TRBJ2-3; 7 bases line up with TRBD1. This CDR3 region has 15 residues. V lost 0 bases to trimming and J lost 0 bases; unmatched junction nucleotides: 0. The germline CDR1 and CDR2 sequences are LNHNV and YYDKDF (reference sequence). This CDR3 reads CATSREQGSTDTQYF. In DNA form, the CDR3 reads TGTGCCACCAGCAGAGAACAGGGGAGCACAGATACGCAGTATTTT.

The chain uses TRBV2 and TRBJ1-1; maybe TRBD1 (5 bases). Germline CDR1 SNHLY, CDR2 FYNNEI. Trimming shortened V by 6 bases and J by 6 bases, and 14 bases separated the two germline ends. CDR3 length: 13 residues. CDR3 loop: CASSRAGVAEAFF. The CDR3 nucleotides are TGTGCCAGCAGCCGAGCGGGGGTGGCTGAAGCTTTCTTT.

The chain combines TRBV24-1 with TRBJ1-3; tentatively, D is TRBD1 (6 bases). Germline CDR1 reads KGHDR; CDR2 reads SFDVKD. CDR3 length: 14 amino acids. The V end was cut by 6 bases, the J end by 4 bases, with 12 bases between. The CDR3, as DNA: TGTGCCACCAGTAGGGCAGGGGAAGGAAACACCATATATTTT. Translation gives CATSRAGEGNTIYF.

The chain has TRBV7-9 and TRBJ2-2, with TRBD1 identical over 7 bases. The CDR3 length is 16 residues. The germline CDR1 and CDR2 sequences are SEHNR and FQNEAQ (reference sequence). J lost 7 bases, V lost 3 bases, and 11 bases had no gene match. The CDR3 DNA sequence: TGTGCCAGCAGCTTTGGGAAGGGGGCGACGGACGGGGAGCTGTTTTTT. It codes for CASSFGKGATDGELFF.

This clone showed up just a few times. The chain is built from TRBV9 and TRBJ1-1; D possibly corresponds to TRBD1 (5 bases). Trimming removed 3 bases at V and 5 bases at J, with 11 bases between. CDR1 and CDR2 from the germline V gene are SGDLS and YYNGEE. The CDR3 has 13 residues. CDR3 sequence: CASSEAGYTEAFF. CDR3 in DNA: TGTGCCAGCAGCGAGGCAGGGTATACTGAAGCTTTCTTT.

The rearrangement joins TRBV5-4 to TRBJ2-7; a weak D match, TRBD2 (6 bases). Trimming pared 4 bases from V and 6 bases from J, leaving 20 bases between. There are 15 residues in the CDR3. Germline CDR1 and CDR2: SGHNT and YYREEE (reference sequence). CDR3 residues: CASSHSGRGPREQYF. CDR3 nucleotides: TGTGCCAGCAGCCACTCCGGGAGAGGACCGCGCGAGCAGTACTTC. The full variable domain, in which reference TRBV5-4 and TRBJ2-7 provide the parts outside the CDR3, is ETGVTQSPTHLIKTRGQQVTLRCSSQSGHNTVSWYQQALGQGPQFIFQYYREEENGRGNFPPRFSGLQFPNYSSELNVNALELDDSALYLCASSHSGRGPREQYFGPGTRLTVT.

The chain carries TRBV9 and TRBJ2-5, with 7 bases fitting TRBD1. Trimming took 3 bases from V and 2 from J; bases not matched to a gene: 4. Germline lookup yields CDR1 SGDLS and CDR2 YYNGEE. This CDR3 has 14 amino acids. CDR3 DNA: TGTGCCAGCAGCGGGACAGGAGCACAAGAGACCCAGTACTTC. Residues: CASSGTGAQETQYF. Together with reference TRBV9 and TRBJ2-5, the CDR3 gives the full variable domain: DSGVTQTPKHLITATGQRVTLRCSPRSGDLSVYWYQQSLDQGLQFLIQYYNGEERAKGNILERFSAQQFPDLHSELNLSSLELGDSALYFCASSGTGAQETQYFGPGTRLLVL.

The chain combines TRBV7-2 with TRBJ2-3, with 9 bases that match TRBD2. Germline-derived CDR1 and CDR2 are SGHTA and FQGNSA. The CDR3 totals 16 residues. Trimming cost V 3 bases and J 2 bases; bases outside gene matches: 6. The CDR3 protein is CASSFGGRATTDTQYF. CDR3 nucleotide sequence: TGTGCCAGCAGCTTCGGCGGGAGGGCAACCACAGATACGCAGTATTTT.

The chain links TRBV6-5 to TRBJ2-1; 7 positions match TRBD2. The CDR3 runs to 15 residues. CDR1 MNHEY and CDR2 SVGAGI come from the germline V gene. Trimming removed 5 bases from V and 1 base from J; junction bases left unmatched: 5. CDR3 DNA sequence: TGTGCCAGCAGTCGGACTAGTCTATCCTACAATGAGCAGTTCTTC. Its protein is CASSRTSLSYNEQFF.

The V call is TRBV27, the J call TRBJ2-5; 14 nucleotides align to TRBD2. The CDR3 length is 15 residues. V shed 5 bases and J 5 bases; nucleotides not matched to a gene: 4. Germline V CDR1 and CDR2: MNHEY, SMNVEV (reference sequence). Here the CDR3 DNA reads TGTGCCAGCAGTGGGACTAGCGGGAGTTGGGAGACCCAGTACTTC. Residues: CASSGTSGSWETQYF.

CDR3 in DNA: TGTGCCAGCAGCGTAGATGTGCGAGGAATTGATGGCTACACCTTC. Its translation: CASSVDVRGIDGYTF. The gene calls are TRBV9 and TRBJ1-2; D remains unclear. Germline lookup yields CDR1 SGDLS and CDR2 YYNGEE. V was pared by 0 bases and J by 6 bases, with 15 bases between. The CDR3 has 15 amino acids.

As DNA, the CDR3 is TGTGCCATCCAAAGCCGGGACATAAACACCGGGGAGCTGTTTTTT. It encodes CAIQSRDINTGELFF. The chain is built from TRBV10-3 and TRBJ2-2; D may be TRBD1 (6 bases). CDR1 is ENHRY, CDR2 SYGVKD, per germline. Trimming took 8 bases from V and 2 from J, leaving 15 bases between them. This CDR3 has 15 residues.

V gene TRBV5-1 combines with J gene TRBJ2-7; D might be TRBD1 (6 bases). Germline-derived CDR1 and CDR2 are SGHRS and YFSETQ. The CDR3 is made up of 15 amino acids. V dropped 3 bases and J dropped 0 bases, with 13 bases sitting between them. The CDR3 bases are TGCGCCAGCAGCTCCAATCAGGGGCTCTCCTACGAGCAGTACTTC. It is translated as CASSSNQGLSYEQYF.

This clone came up a few times. This chain's CDR3 is CASSLEDTGVHNEQFF. The CDR3 bases are TGTGCCAGCAGCTTAGAGGACACTGGGGTCCACAATGAGCAGTTCTTC. This chain connects TRBV7-8 to TRBJ2-1; a weak D match, TRBD1 (5 bases). The V gene lost 1 base and the J gene lost 5 bases, with 15 bases spanning the gap. Germline V gene data show CDR1 as SGHVS and CDR2 as FQNEAQ. This CDR3 region has 16 residues.

The CDR3 region has the DNA TGTGCCAGCAGTTACGAAAAACAGGGTCCCACTGAAGCTTTCTTT. Translating it yields CASSYEKQGPTEAFF. The chain couples TRBV6-2 or TRBV6-3 to TRBJ1-1, with D possibly TRBD1 on 6 matching bases. Trimming took 2 bases from V and 4 from J, leaving 14 bases between them. The CDR3 totals 15 residues. Germline lookup yields CDR1 MNHEY and CDR2 SVGEGT.

The CDR3 loop reads CASSSWTGFNEKLFF. CDR3 nucleotide sequence: TGTGCCAGCAGTTCCTGGACAGGGTTTAATGAAAAACTGTTTTTT. J is TRBJ1-4 and V is TRBV27; 8 bases agree with TRBD1. This CDR3 is built from 15 residues. After removal of 4 bases from V and 4 bases from J, the junction contained 5 bases not matched to a gene. The V gene's germline CDR1 is MNHEY and CDR2 SMNVEV (reference sequence).

The chain employs TRBV11-3 and TRBJ2-3, with 7 nucleotides matching TRBD1. This CDR3 region has 14 residues. Trimming took 3 bases from V and 4 from J; bases not matched to a gene: 4. The germline gives CDR1 SGHNT, CDR2 YENEEA. CDR3 in DNA: TGTGCCAGCAGCTTGGAAACAGGGGCAGATACGCAGTATTTT. Amino acids: CASSLETGADTQYF.

The genes are TRBV11-2 and TRBJ1-3; D is possibly TRBD1 (5 bases). The germline V gene encodes CDR1 SGHAT and CDR2 FQNNGV. The CDR3 runs to 17 residues. Trimming stripped 5 bases from V and 0 bases from J, with 17 bases between. CDR3 sequence reads: CASSARQRTSSGNTIYF. The CDR3 DNA is TGTGCCAGCAGCGCCCGACAGAGAACCAGCTCTGGAAACACCATATATTTT. The full variable domain, in which reference TRBV11-2 and TRBJ1-3 provide the parts outside the CDR3, is EAGVAQSPRYKIIEKRQSVAFWCNPISGHATLYWYQQILGQGPKLLIQFQNNGVVDDSQLPKDRFSAERLKGVDSTLKIQPAKLEDSAVYLCASSARQRTSSGNTIYFGEGSWLTVV.

Only one count was recorded for this clone. The chain couples TRBV7-9 to TRBJ2-7; D perhaps matches TRBD1 (5 bases). The germline V gene encodes CDR1 SEHNR and CDR2 FQNEAQ (reference sequence). The V end was cut by 10 bases, the J end by 5 bases, with 18 bases between. This CDR3 contains 13 residues. The CDR3 here is CAIGAGSVHEQYF. The CDR3 region has the DNA TGTGCCATTGGTGCAGGGTCTGTCCACGAGCAGTACTTC.

J is TRBJ1-4 and V is TRBV18; tentatively, D is TRBD1 (6 bases). The germline V gene encodes CDR1 KGHSH and CDR2 LQKENI. This CDR3 region has 14 residues. Between the trimmed V and J ends, which lost 1 base and 8 bases, there was a span of 11 bases. The CDR3 reads CASSPRGPGEKLFF. CDR3 bases: TGTGCCAGCTCACCACGGGGGCCTGGGGAAAAACTGTTTTTT.

CDR3 amino acids: CASSPDVLAGGWSYNEQFF. The CDR3 DNA is TGTGCCAGCAGCCCCGATGTACTAGCGGGAGGGTGGTCCTACAATGAGCAGTTCTTC. V usage is TRBV7-2 and J usage is TRBJ2-1; 13 positions match TRBD2. The CDR3 sequence is 19 residues long. Unmatched junction bases numbered 11, after V lost 5 bases and J lost 1 base. Per the germline V gene, CDR1 is SGHTA and CDR2 is FQGNSA.